Reported below is one TCR beta chain. The target antigen is unknown. The data are from a study of PD-L1 blockade in urothelial cancer. At the level of the study: The study started patients on atezolizumab in the mid-2010s, giving 1,200 mg intravenously every 3 weeks. Analyses used blood from 3 weeks (second dose) and 6 weeks after treatment start. Specimens of blood held a median count of approximately 150,000 T cells. Whole-study findings and limits: Tumor-associated clones in the blood of durable-benefit patients grew more at 3 weeks.

Some clones are missing from TCRdb's copy, which holds only in-frame ones; the method was immunoSEQ multiplex PCR. The sample consists of 58,000 or so clones, roughly 86% of them appearing once. Germline V gene lookup returns CDR1 MDHEN and CDR2 SYDVKM. With 4 bases clipped from V and 5 bases from J, the junction kept 3 bases outside the gene matches. CDR3 length equals 14 residues. The sample in question was PBMCs, obtained around atezolizumab (anti-PD-L1) treatment. This receptor was identified in a man in his forties or fifties with urothelial cancer. The V and J genes are TRBV28 and TRBJ1-5, with TRBD1 identical over 9 bases. Here the CDR3 reads CASSSDRGYQPQHF. CDR3 coding DNA: TGTGCCAGCAGTTCGGACAGGGGCTATCAGCCCCAGCATTTT.